This T cell receptor beta chain emerged from a study of T cells in Graves' hyperthyroidism and ophthalmopathy. Study as a whole: Peripheral blood specimens were obtained at initial diagnosis, prior to any treatment.

PBMCs came from 8.5 to 10 ml fresh peripheral blood. The CDR3 has 15 residues. CDR1 SSHAT and CDR2 FNYEAQ come from the germline V gene (reference sequence). Regions amplified from RNA transcripts were the TCR beta CDR3 regions. HTBI primers were employed in a first-round RT-PCR of the TCR CDR3. TCRdb used MiXCR to reprocess the multiplex PCR reads, holding one entry per CDR3 protein. The sample holds 500,000 to 650,000 distinct CDR3 sequences; 15% to 20% are singletons and the top ten take roughly 44%. Many counts were recorded for this clonotype. The junction and the germline gene differ at one end; a read error may be behind it.

The J gene is TRBJ2-2, the V gene TRBV7-7; no definite D call. The origin of this receptor is a man aged 35 to 55 with Graves' ophthalmopathy. What was sequenced was blood. The CDR3 loop is CASSLEAGFGGELFF. In DNA, the CDR3 is TGTGCTAGCAGCCTAGAGGCTGGATTTGGCGGGGAGCTGTTTTTT.